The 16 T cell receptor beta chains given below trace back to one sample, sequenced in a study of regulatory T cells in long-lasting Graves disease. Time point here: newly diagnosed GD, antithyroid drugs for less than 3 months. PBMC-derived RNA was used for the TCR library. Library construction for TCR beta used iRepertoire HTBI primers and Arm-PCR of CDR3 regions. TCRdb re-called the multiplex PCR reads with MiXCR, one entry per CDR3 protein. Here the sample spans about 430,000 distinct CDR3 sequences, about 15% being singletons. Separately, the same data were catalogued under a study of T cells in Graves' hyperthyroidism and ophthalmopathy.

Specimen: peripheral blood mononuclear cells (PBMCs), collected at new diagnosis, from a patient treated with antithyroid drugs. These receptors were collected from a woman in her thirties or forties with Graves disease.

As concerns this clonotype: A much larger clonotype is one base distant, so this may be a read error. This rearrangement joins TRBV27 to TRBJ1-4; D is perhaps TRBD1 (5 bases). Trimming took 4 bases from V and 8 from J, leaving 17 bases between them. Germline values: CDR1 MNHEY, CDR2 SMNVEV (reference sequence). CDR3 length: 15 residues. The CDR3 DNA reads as TGTGCCAGCAGTTCCACCCGACAGTTGGCCGAAAAACTGTTTTTT. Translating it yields CASSSTRQLAEKLFF.

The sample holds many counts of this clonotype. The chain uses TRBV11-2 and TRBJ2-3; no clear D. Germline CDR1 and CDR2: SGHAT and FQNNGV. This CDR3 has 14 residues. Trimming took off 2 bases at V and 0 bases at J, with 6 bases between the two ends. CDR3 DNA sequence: TGTGCCAGCAGCTTAATGTACAGCACAGATACGCAGTATTTT. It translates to CASSLMYSTDTQYF.

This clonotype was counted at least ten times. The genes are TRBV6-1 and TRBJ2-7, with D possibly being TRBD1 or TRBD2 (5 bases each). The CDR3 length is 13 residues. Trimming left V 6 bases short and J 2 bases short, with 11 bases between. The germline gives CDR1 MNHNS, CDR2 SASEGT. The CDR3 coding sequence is TGTGCCAGCAGGGGGACCGCTACCTACGAGCAGTACTTC. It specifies CASRGTATYEQYF.

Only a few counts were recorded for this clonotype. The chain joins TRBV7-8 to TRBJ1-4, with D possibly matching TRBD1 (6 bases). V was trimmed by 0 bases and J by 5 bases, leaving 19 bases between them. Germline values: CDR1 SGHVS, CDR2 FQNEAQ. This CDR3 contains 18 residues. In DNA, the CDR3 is TGTGCCAGCAGCTTAGCGCGCGGACAGCTTGTTAAGAATGAAAAACTGTTTTTT. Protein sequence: CASSLARGQLVKNEKLFF.

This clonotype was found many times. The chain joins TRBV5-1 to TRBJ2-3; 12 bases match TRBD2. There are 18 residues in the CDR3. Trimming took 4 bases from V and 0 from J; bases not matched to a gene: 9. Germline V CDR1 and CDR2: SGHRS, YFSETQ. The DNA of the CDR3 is TGCGCCAGCAGCCCGAGACTAGCGGGAGCCTTAAGCACAGATACGCAGTATTTT. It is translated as CASSPRLAGALSTDTQYF.

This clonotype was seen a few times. The CDR3 spells CASSLLAGGPSSYNEQFF. The DNA for the CDR3 is TGTGCCAGCAGCTTACTAGCGGGAGGGCCCAGCTCCTACAATGAGCAGTTCTTC. V usage is TRBV7-9 and J usage is TRBJ2-1; 12 bases map to TRBD2. The CDR3 consists of 18 residues. Germline lookup yields CDR1 SEHNR and CDR2 FQNEAQ (reference sequence). Trimming removed 2 bases from V and 0 bases from J; junction bases left unmatched: 5. Variable domain in full (rest from reference TRBV7-9 and TRBJ2-1): DTGVSQNPRHKITKRGQNVTFRCDPISEHNRLYWYRQTLGQGPEFLTYFQNEAQLEKSRLLSDRFSAERPKGSFSTLEIQRTEQGDSAMYLCASSLLAGGPSSYNEQFFGPGTRLTVL.

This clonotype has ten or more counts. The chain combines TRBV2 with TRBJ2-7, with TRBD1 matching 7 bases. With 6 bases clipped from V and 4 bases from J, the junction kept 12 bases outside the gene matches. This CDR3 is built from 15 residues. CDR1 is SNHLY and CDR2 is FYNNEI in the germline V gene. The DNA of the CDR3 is TGTGCCAGCAGCTTGGACAGGTTGGTTGTGTACGAGCAGTACTTC. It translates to CASSLDRLVVYEQYF.

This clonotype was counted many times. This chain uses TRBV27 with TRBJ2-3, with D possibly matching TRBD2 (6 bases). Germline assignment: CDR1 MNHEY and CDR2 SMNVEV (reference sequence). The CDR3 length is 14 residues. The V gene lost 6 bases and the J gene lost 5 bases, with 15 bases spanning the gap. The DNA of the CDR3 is TGTGCCAGCAGCCCCATCGGAGGGCTAGATACGCAGTATTTT. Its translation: CASSPIGGLDTQYF.

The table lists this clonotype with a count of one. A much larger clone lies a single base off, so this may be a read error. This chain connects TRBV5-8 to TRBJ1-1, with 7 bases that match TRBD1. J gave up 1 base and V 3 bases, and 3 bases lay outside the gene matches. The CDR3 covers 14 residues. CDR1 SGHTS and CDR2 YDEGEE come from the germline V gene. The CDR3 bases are TGTGCCAGCAGCTGGGGGACAGAGAACACTGAAGCTTTCTTT. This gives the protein CASSWGTENTEAFF.

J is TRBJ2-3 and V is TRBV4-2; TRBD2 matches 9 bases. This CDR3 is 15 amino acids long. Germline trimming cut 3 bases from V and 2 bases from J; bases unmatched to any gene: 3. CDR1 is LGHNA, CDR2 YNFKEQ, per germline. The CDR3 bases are TGTGCCAGCAGCCAGACTAGCGGAAACACAGATACGCAGTATTTT. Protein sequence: CASSQTSGNTDTQYF.

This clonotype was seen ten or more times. The CDR3 spells CASSLSRAGQPQHF. CDR3 nucleotides: TGTGCCAGCAGTTTATCCCGGGCCGGTCAGCCCCAGCATTTT. The chain joins TRBV28 to TRBJ1-5, with D unclear. The CDR3 runs to 14 residues. Germline values: CDR1 MDHEN, CDR2 SYDVKM. The ends were cut back, 1 base at V and 6 bases at J, with 10 bases in the middle.

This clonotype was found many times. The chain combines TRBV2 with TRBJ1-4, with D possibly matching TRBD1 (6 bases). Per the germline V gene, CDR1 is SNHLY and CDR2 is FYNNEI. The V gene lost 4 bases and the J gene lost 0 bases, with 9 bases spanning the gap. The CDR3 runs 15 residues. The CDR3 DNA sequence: TGTGCCAGCAGTGCAACAGGGCCAACTAATGAAAAACTGTTTTTT. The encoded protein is CASSATGPTNEKLFF.

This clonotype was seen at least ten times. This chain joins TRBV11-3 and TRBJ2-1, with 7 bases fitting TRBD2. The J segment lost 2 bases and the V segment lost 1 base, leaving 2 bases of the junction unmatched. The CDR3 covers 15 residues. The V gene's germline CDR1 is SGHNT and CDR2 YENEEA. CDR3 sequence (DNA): TGTGCCAGCAGCTTAGGGGGACTACCCTACAATGAGCAGTTCTTC. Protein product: CASSLGGLPYNEQFF.

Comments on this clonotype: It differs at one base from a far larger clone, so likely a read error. The CDR3 bases are TGTGCCAGCAGCACCAGACCTACGTACAATGAGCAGTTCTTC. It encodes CASSTRPTYNEQFF. The genes are TRBV2 and TRBJ2-1; D call uncertain. The CDR3 is made up of 14 amino acids. V was trimmed by 6 bases and J by 4 bases, leaving 13 bases between them. The germline gives CDR1 SNHLY, CDR2 FYNNEI.

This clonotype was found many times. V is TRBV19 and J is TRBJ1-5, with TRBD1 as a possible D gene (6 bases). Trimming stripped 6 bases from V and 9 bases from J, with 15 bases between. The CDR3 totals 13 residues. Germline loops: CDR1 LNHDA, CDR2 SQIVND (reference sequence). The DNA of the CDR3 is TGTGCCAGTAGGCGACAGGTGGGGTGGCCCCAGCATTTT. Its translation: CASRRQVGWPQHF.

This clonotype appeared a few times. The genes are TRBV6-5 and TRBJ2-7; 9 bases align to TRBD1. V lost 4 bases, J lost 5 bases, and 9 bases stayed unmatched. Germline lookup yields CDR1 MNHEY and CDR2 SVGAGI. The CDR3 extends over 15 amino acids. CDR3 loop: CASSSPDRGDNEQYF. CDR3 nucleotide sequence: TGTGCCAGCAGTTCCCCTGACAGGGGGGACAACGAGCAGTACTTC.